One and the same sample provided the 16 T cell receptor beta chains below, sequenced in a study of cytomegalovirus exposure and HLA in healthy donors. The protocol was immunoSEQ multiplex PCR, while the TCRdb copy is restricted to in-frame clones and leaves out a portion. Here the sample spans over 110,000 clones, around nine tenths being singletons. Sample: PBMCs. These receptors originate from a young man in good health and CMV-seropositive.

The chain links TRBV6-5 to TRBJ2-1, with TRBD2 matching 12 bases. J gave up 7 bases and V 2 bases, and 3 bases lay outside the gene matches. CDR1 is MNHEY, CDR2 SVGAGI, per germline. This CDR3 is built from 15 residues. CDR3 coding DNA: TGTGCCAGCAGTTACGGACTAGCGGGGTCTAATGAGCAGTTCTTC. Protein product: CASSYGLAGSNEQFF.

The CDR3 nucleotides read TGTGCCAGCTCACCACCGAACAGGGTTACTGAAGCTTTCTTT. This translates into CASSPPNRVTEAFF. This chain uses TRBV18 with TRBJ1-1; a possible D gene is TRBD1 (6 bases). This CDR3 region has 14 residues. The germline V gene has CDR1 KGHSH and CDR2 LQKENI. Deletions cut 0 bases from V and 5 bases from J, with 10 bases between.

DNA for the CDR3: TGTGCCAGCACTCCCGGGACATCATCTCAAAACACCATATATTTT. Its protein product is CASTPGTSSQNTIYF. The chain joins TRBV6-1 to TRBJ1-3, with D perhaps matching TRBD1 (6 bases). Germline lookup yields CDR1 MNHNS and CDR2 SASEGT. V lost 7 bases and J lost 6, with 19 bases in between. There are 15 residues in the CDR3.

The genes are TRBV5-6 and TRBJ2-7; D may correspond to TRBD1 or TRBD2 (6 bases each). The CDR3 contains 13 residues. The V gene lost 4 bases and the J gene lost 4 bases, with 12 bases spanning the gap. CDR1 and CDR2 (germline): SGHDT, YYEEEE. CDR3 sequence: CASSVGGRYEQYF. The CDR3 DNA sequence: TGTGCCAGCAGCGTGGGGGGCCGGTACGAGCAGTACTTC. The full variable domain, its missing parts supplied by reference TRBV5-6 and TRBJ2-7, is DAGVTQSPTHLIKTRGQQVTLRCSPKSGHDTVSWYQQALGQGPQFIFQYYEEEERQRGNFPDRFSGHQFPNYSSELNVNALLLGDSALYLCASSVGGRYEQYFGPGTRLTVT.

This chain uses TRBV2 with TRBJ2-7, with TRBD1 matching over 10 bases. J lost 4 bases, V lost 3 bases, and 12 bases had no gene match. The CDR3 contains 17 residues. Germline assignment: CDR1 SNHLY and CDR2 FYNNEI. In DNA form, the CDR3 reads TGTGCCAGCAGTGACGTTGGGGCTTGGGACAGGGGTTACGAGCAGTACTTC. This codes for CASSDVGAWDRGYEQYF.

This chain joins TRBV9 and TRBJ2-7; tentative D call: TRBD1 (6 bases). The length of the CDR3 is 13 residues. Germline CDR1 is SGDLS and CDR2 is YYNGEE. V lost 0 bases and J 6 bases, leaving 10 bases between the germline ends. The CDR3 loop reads CASSVAGAFEQYF. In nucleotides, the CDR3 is TGTGCCAGCAGCGTAGCAGGGGCTTTCGAGCAGTACTTC.

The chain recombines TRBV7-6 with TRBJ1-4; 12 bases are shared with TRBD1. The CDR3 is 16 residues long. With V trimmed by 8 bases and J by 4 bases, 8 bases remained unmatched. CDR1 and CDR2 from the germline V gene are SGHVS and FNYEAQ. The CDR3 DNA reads TGTGCCAGCTCGACCGGGACAGGGGGCTATAATGAAAAACTGTTTTTT. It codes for CASSTGTGGYNEKLFF. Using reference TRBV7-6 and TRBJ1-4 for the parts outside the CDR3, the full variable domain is GAGVSQSPRYKVTKRGQDVALRCDPISGHVSLYWYRQALGQGPEFLTYFNYEAQQDKSGLPNDRFSAERPEGSISTLTIQRTEQRDSAMYRCASSTGTGGYNEKLFFGSGTQLSVL.

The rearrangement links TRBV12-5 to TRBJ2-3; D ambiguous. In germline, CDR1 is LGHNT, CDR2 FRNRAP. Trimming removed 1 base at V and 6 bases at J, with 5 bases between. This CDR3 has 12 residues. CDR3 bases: TGTGCTAGTGGTTTGGCTAGGGATACGCAGTATTTT. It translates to CASGLARDTQYF.

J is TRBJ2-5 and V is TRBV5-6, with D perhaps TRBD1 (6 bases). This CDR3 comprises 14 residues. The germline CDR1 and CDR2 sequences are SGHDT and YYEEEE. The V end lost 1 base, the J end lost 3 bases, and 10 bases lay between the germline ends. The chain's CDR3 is CASSLRGSEETQYF. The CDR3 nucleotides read TGTGCCAGCAGCTTGAGGGGGAGCGAAGAGACCCAGTACTTC.

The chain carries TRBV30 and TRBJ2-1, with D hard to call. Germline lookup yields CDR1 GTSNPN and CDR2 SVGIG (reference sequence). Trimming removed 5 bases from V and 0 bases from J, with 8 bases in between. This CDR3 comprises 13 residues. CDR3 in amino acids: CAWLRSSYNEQFF. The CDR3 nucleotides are TGTGCCTGGCTCCGGAGCTCCTACAATGAGCAGTTCTTC. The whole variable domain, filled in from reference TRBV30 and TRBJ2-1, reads SQTIHQWPATLVQPVGSPLSLECTVEGTSNPNLYWYRQAAGRGLQLLFYSVGIGQISSEVPQNLSASRPQDRQFILSSKKLLLSDSGFYLCAWLRSSYNEQFFGPGTRLTVL.

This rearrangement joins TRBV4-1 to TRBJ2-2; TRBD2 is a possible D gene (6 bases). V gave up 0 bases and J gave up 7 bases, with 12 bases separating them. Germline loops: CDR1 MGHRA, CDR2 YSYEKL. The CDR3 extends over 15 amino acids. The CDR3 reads CASSQDPTRVGELFF. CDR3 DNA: TGCGCCAGCAGCCAAGATCCGACTAGGGTCGGGGAGCTGTTTTTT.

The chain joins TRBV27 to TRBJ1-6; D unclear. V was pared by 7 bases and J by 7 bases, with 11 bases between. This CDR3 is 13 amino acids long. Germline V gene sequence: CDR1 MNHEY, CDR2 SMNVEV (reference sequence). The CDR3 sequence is CASTTIPNSPLHF. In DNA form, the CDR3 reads TGTGCCAGCACCACAATTCCCAATTCACCCCTCCACTTT.

CDR3 sequence reads: CAWRDIQGAIEKLFF. CDR3 nucleotides: TGTGCCTGGAGAGACATACAGGGGGCGATTGAAAAACTGTTTTTT. This chain joins TRBV30 and TRBJ1-4, with 9 bases matching TRBD1. The CDR3 loop spans 15 amino acids. CDR1 is GTSNPN and CDR2 is SVGIG in the germline V gene (reference sequence). After removal of 3 bases from V and 7 bases from J, the junction contained 9 bases not matched to a gene. The full variable domain, rest sourced from reference TRBV30 and TRBJ1-4, is SQTIHQWPATLVQPVGSPLSLECTVEGTSNPNLYWYRQAAGRGLQLLFYSVGIGQISSEVPQNLSASRPQDRQFILSSKKLLLSDSGFYLCAWRDIQGAIEKLFFGSGTQLSVL.

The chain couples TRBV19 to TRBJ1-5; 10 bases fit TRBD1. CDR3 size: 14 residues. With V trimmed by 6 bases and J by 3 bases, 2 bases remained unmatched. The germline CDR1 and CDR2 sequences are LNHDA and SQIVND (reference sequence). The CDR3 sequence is CASRGQGLNQPQHF. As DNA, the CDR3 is TGTGCCAGTAGGGGACAGGGGCTCAATCAGCCCCAGCATTTT.

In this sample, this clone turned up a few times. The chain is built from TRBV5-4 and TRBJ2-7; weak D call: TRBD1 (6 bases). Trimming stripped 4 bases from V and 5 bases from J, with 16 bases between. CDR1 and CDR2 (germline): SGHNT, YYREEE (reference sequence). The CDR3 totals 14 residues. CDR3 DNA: TGTGCCAGCAGCACCGGGGCAGGGGTCCACGAGCAGTACTTC. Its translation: CASSTGAGVHEQYF.

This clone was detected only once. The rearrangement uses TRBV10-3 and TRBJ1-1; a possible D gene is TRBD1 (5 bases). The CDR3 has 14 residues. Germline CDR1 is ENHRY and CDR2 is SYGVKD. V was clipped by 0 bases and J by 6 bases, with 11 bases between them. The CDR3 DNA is TGTGCCATCAGTGAGTCAGGGGTTGGGGCTGAAGCTTTCTTT. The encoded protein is CAISESGVGAEAFF.